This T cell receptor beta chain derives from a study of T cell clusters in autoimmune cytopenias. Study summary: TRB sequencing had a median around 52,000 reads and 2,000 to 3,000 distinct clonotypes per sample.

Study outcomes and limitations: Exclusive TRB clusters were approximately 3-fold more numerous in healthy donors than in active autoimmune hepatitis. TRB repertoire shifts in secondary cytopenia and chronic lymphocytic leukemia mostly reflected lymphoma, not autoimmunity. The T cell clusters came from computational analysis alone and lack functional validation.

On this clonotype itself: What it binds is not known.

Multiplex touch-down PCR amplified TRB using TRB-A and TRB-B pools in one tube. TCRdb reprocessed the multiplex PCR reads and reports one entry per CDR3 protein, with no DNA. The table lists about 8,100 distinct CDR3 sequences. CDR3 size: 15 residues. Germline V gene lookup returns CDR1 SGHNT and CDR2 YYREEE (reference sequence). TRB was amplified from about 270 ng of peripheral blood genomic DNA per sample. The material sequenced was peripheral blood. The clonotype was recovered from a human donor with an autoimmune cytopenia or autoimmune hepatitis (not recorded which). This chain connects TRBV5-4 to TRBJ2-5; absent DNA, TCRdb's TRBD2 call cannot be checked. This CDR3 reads CASSRDYSALETQYF.